This TCR beta chain is from a study of T cells in Graves' hyperthyroidism and ophthalmopathy. Patients were excluded because of uncontrolled infection, other autoimmune disease, pregnancy or lactation. The source of the PBMCs was approximately 10 ml of fresh peripheral blood. TCR beta CDR3 regions were amplified from RNA. A first-round RT-PCR of the TCR CDR3 used the HTBI primer set. One entry per CDR3 protein results from TCRdb running MiXCR on the multiplex PCR reads. The sample lists a few hundred thousand distinct CDR3 sequences; approximately 14% were seen once. This clonotype occurred many times. The receptor was derived from a young woman with Graves' hyperthyroidism that later progressed to Graves' ophthalmopathy. Sequenced material: blood.

The chain's CDR3 is CASRSLNTEAFF. CDR3 in DNA: TGTGCCAGCAGGTCCTTGAACACTGAAGCTTTCTTT. The rearrangement uses TRBV11-3 and TRBJ1-1; D unclear. V gave up 6 bases and J gave up 0 bases, with 5 bases separating them. CDR1 and CDR2 from the germline V gene are SGHNT and YENEEA. This CDR3 region has 12 residues.